The T cell receptor beta chain described here comes from a study of blood T cell repertoires in COVID-19. At the level of the study: T cells, B-cell-depleted T cells, or PBMCs supplied cDNA or gDNA.

CDR1 and CDR2 (germline): SGHAT, FQNNGV. This CDR3 is built from 18 residues. V lost 5 bases and J 4 bases, leaving 24 bases between the germline ends. The protocol was immunoSEQ multiplex PCR, while the TCRdb copy is restricted to in-frame clones and leaves out a portion. The table lists fewer than 300,000 clones, 84% of them singletons. This chain uses TRBV11-2 with TRBJ2-1; perhaps TRBD2 as D (5 bases). The sample comprised peripheral blood. The clonotype was recovered from a human donor in a cohort sampled during active COVID-19. CDR3 DNA sequence: TGTGCCAGCAGCGGTCCCCAGCGGCGCCCTTACTCATACAATGAGCAGTTCTTC. It yields the protein CASSGPQRRPYSYNEQFF.